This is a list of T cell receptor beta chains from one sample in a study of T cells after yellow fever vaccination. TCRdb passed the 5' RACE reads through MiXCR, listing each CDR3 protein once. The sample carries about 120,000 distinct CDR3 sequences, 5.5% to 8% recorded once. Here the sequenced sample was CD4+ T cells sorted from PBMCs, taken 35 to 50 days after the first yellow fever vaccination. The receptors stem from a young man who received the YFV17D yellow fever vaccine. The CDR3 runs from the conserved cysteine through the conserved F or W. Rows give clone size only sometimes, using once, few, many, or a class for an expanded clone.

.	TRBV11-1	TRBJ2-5	CASSLARAVGTSASHRPETQYF
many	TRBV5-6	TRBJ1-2	CASSLWTLTMGYTF
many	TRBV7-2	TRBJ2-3	CASSLVGGALAGAAQYF
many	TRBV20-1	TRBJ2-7	CSASRGLAGDSYEQYF
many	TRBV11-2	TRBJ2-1	CASSPRGAFTYNEQFF
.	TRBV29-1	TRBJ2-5	CSAPPPDSCETQYF
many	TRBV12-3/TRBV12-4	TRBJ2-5	CASRMGPLETQYF
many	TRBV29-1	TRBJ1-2	CSADPQQGAGYTF
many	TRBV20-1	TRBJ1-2	CSVAPGYTF
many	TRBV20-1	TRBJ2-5	CSARPPNQLETQYF
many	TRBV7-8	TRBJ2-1	CASSIGLGGPNEQFF
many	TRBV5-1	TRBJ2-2	CASSNQGADTGELFF
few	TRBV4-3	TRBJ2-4	CASSQNTDIQYF
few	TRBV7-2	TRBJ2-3	CASSRNPGPDTQYF
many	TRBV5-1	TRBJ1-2	CASSSPGQGFYGYTF
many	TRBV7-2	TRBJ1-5	CASSAGRLSNQPQHF
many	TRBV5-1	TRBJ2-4	CASSLTGDILAKNIQYF
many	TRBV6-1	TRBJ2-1	CASSEFQRDRFF
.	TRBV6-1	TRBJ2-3	CASRSSGVGTDTQYF
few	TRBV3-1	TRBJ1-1	CASSPTEDTEAFF
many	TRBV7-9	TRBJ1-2	CASSSRGGYTF
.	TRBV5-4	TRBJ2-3	CASSWDRALADTQYF
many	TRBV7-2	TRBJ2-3	CASSSVSGGLTDTQYF
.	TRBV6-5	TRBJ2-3	CASSYTPQGSTDTQYF